These T cell receptor beta chains were read from a single sample in a study of blood T cell repertoires in COVID-19. Only in-frame clones appear in the TCRdb table, and some are missing; sequencing was by immunoSEQ multiplex PCR. Of roughly 76,000 clones detected, around nine tenths appear once; the ten largest clones hold roughly 11%. The sequenced material came from peripheral blood. The receptors derive from a woman aged 18-29 years with acute or convalescent COVID-19. Each CDR3 is given with its conserved first and last residue. The order of the fields is D gene, clone size, CDR3 length, J gene, V gene, CDR3 protein, CDR3 DNA. The D gene is left open where the match is weak. Expanded clones are given a class, and other clones once, few, many or no size at all.

TRBD2,NA,16,TRBJ2-1,TRBV11-2,CASSLGLGTTYNEQFF,TGTGCCAGCAGCTTAGGATTAGGGACTACCTACAATGAGCAGTTCTTC
TRBD2,NA,14,TRBJ2-1,TRBV10-3,CARYGRGTYNEQFF,TGTGCCCGCTATGGGCGGGGGACCTACAATGAGCAGTTCTTC
NA,NA,15,TRBJ1-4,TRBV6-6,CASSAQGRTNEKLFF,TGTGCCAGCAGTGCGCAGGGGCGAACTAATGAAAAACTGTTTTTT
NA,NA,15,TRBJ2-1,TRBV29-1,CSVEFIEYTYNEQFF,TGCAGCGTTGAATTTATAGAGTATACCTACAATGAGCAGTTCTTC
TRBD2,NA,16,TRBJ2-3,TRBV18,CASSPRLAGYTDTQYF,TGTGCCAGCTCACCAAGGCTAGCGGGGTACACAGATACGCAGTATTTT
NA,NA,15,TRBJ1-3,TRBV6-5,CASTSRSYSGNTIYF,TGTGCCAGCACGAGCAGGTCGTACTCTGGAAACACCATATATTTT
TRBD1,NA,13,TRBJ2-4,TRBV30,CAWGPGGTNIQYF,TGTGCCTGGGGCCCAGGGGGTACAAACATTCAGTACTTC
TRBD1,many,14,TRBJ1-1,TRBV19,CASSYGQGNTEAFF,TGTGCCAGTAGTTACGGACAGGGGAACACTGAAGCTTTCTTT
TRBD2,few,18,TRBJ2-3,TRBV5-5,CASSSARLAGGHTDTQYF,TGTGCCAGCAGCTCCGCTCGATTAGCGGGGGGACACACAGATACGCAGTATTTT
NA,NA,14,TRBJ2-7,TRBV27,CASSFRGSSYEQYF,TGTGCCAGCAGTTTTCGCGGATCCTCCTACGAGCAGTACTTC
NA,NA,12,TRBJ2-3,TRBV7-9,CASSPDWDTQYF,TGTGCCAGCAGCCCCGACTGGGATACGCAGTATTTT
NA,NA,16,TRBJ1-3,TRBV3-1/TRBV3-2,CASSPTQLRGGNTIYF,TGTGCCAGCAGCCCCACACAACTCCGGGGTGGAAACACCATATATTTT
NA,NA,19,TRBJ1-3,TRBV28,CASSPNHLVVRSSGNTIYF,TGTGCCAGCAGTCCAAACCACCTCGTCGTGAGGAGCTCTGGAAACACCATATATTTT
NA,NA,14,TRBJ2-1,TRBV2,CASRWTGTTNEQFF,TGTGCCAGCAGATGGACTGGTACTACAAATGAGCAGTTCTTC
TRBD2,NA,17,TRBJ2-6,TRBV4-3,CASSQEYGGAGANVLTF,TGCGCCAGCAGCCAAGAATATGGGGGGGCTGGGGCCAACGTCCTGACTTTC
NA,NA,15,TRBJ2-6,TRBV7-9,CASSTGLAGANVLTF,TGTGCCAGCAGTACAGGGCTCGCTGGGGCCAACGTCCTGACTTTC
TRBD1,NA,14,TRBJ1-5,TRBV19,CASSLQGLFQPQHF,TGTGCCAGTAGCCTACAGGGGCTTTTTCAGCCCCAGCATTTT
TRBD1,NA,15,TRBJ2-3,TRBV4-1,CASSQAAQGENTQYF,TGCGCCAGCAGCCAAGCCGCACAGGGGGAGAATACGCAGTATTTT
NA,once,15,TRBJ2-7,TRBV18,CASSPYERSIYEQYF,TGTGCCAGCTCACCATATGAGCGCTCGATCTACGAGCAGTACTTC
NA,NA,16,TRBJ2-6,TRBV18,CASSPLPSSGANVLTF,TGTGCCAGCTCACCACTTCCCTCCTCTGGGGCCAACGTCCTGACTTTC
NA,NA,14,TRBJ1-2,TRBV5-1,CASSSVQGNYGYTF,TGCGCCAGCAGCTCGGTACAGGGTAACTATGGCTACACCTTC
TRBD1,NA,12,TRBJ1-2,TRBV7-8,CASSPMTGDYTF,TGTGCCAGCAGCCCGATGACAGGGGACTACACCTTC
TRBD1,NA,13,TRBJ1-1,TRBV20-1,CSATDRVSAEAFF,TGCAGTGCTACTGACAGGGTATCGGCCGAAGCTTTCTTT
TRBD2,NA,16,TRBJ2-5,TRBV7-9,CASSLVLAGGQETQYF,TGTGCCAGCAGCTTAGTTCTAGCGGGGGGCCAAGAGACCCAGTACTTC